The subject of this entry is one T cell receptor beta chain. Cohorts were determined from participant-reported clinical history. Within the 2 weeks before study entry, each person in the exposed group met a COVID-19 case. The data stem from a study of blood T cell repertoires in COVID-19. Overall study: There were acute and convalescent COVID-19 samples, and they came from the United States, Italy and Spain.

Authors' processing steps: Amplification with reference gene primers provided the estimates of nucleated cell counts. TCRdb's table, derived via immunoSEQ multiplex PCR, lists solely in-frame clones and lacks some. V, J and clone size are those of that table, while D and trimming were read from the DNA. The repertoire holds about 320,000 clones, with over 90% as singletons. Per the germline V gene, CDR1 is MNHNS and CDR2 is SASEGT. This CDR3 contains 16 residues. The V gene lost 6 bases and the J gene lost 2 bases, with 14 bases spanning the gap. This chain joins TRBV6-1 and TRBJ1-6; unclear D gene. This clonotype was sampled from a woman in her twenties or thirties who had been exposed to COVID-19. The sample consisted of PBMCs or T cells enriched from blood (not recorded which). Here the CDR3 reads CASSETTAAYNSPLHF. The DNA for the CDR3 is TGTGCCAGCAGCGAAACAACGGCGGCCTATAATTCACCCCTCCACTTT.